A selection of T cell receptor beta chains follows, all from one sample in a study of blood T cell repertoires in COVID-19. The protocol was immunoSEQ multiplex PCR, while the TCRdb copy is restricted to in-frame clones and leaves out a portion. The data show about 270,000 clones, 81% seen once. Sequenced material: peripheral blood. The source of these receptors is an older woman with active or convalescent COVID-19. The CDR3 runs from the conserved cysteine through the conserved F or W. Each record gives: V gene, clone size, D gene, J gene, CDR3 protein, CDR3 DNA. A D gene is named only where the DNA matches it firmly. The listing skips clone size in some rows; elsewhere it reads once, few, many or a size class.

V: TRBV2; size: -; D: TRBD1; J: TRBJ1-1; CDR3: CATQTGPNTEAFF; DNA: TGTGCCACACAGACAGGGCCGAACACTGAAGCTTTCTTT
V: TRBV2; size: -; D: -; J: TRBJ1-5; CDR3: CASTGERSNQPQHF; DNA: TGTGCCAGCACAGGGGAGAGGAGCAATCAGCCCCAGCATTTT
V: TRBV5-8; size: -; D: TRBD1; J: TRBJ2-2; CDR3: CASSTYRGRRDTGELFF; DNA: TGTGCCAGCAGCACCTACAGGGGGCGACGAGACACCGGGGAGCTGTTTTTT
V: TRBV2; size: -; D: -; J: TRBJ1-3; CDR3: CASSVRGADSGNTIYF; DNA: TGTGCCAGCAGTGTGCGGGGGGCAGACTCTGGAAACACCATATATTTT
V: TRBV20-1; size: -; D: -; J: TRBJ2-1; CDR3: CSASQGRNEQFF; DNA: TGCAGTGCTAGTCAGGGAAGGAATGAGCAGTTCTTC
V: TRBV19; size: -; D: TRBD1; J: TRBJ2-3; CDR3: CASSIMAGTDGTDTQYF; DNA: TGTGCCAGTAGTATAATGGCCGGGACAGATGGGACAGATACGCAGTATTTT
V: TRBV6-5; size: once; D: -; J: TRBJ2-7; CDR3: CASSLQGGEQYF; DNA: TGTGCCAGCAGCCTACAGGGCGGCGAGCAGTACTTC
V: TRBV18; size: -; D: TRBD1; J: TRBJ1-4; CDR3: CASSPSGGEEKLFF; DNA: TGTGCCAGCTCACCTTCAGGGGGAGAAGAAAAACTGTTTTTT
V: TRBV7-2; size: -; D: TRBD2; J: TRBJ2-5; CDR3: CASSLGVSGGGMETQYF; DNA: TGTGCCAGCAGCTTAGGTGTAAGCGGGGGCGGAATGGAGACCCAGTACTTC
V: TRBV5-8; size: -; D: -; J: TRBJ2-2; CDR3: CASSLELPTGELFF; DNA: TGTGCCAGCAGCTTGGAACTCCCAACCGGGGAGCTGTTTTTT
V: TRBV14; size: -; D: -; J: TRBJ1-1; CDR3: CASSQVLESGAFF; DNA: TGTGCCAGCAGCCAAGTCCTCGAATCGGGAGCTTTCTTT
V: TRBV9; size: -; D: -; J: TRBJ1-5; CDR3: CASSVRDNQPQHF; DNA: TGTGCCAGCAGCGTGCGGGACAATCAGCCCCAGCATTTT
V: TRBV5-1; size: -; D: -; J: TRBJ1-1; CDR3: CASSFSGRIDTEAFF; DNA: TGCGCCAGCAGCTTCTCCGGGAGGATCGACACTGAAGCTTTCTTT
V: TRBV19; size: -; D: TRBD2; J: TRBJ2-7; CDR3: CASSPGGTRGYEQYF; DNA: TGTGCCAGTAGTCCTGGGGGGACTAGGGGCTACGAGCAGTACTTC
V: TRBV7-2; size: -; D: TRBD2; J: TRBJ2-3; CDR3: CASSSGLAIDTQYF; DNA: TGTGCCAGCAGCTCCGGACTAGCCATTGATACGCAGTATTTT
V: TRBV7-9; size: -; D: TRBD1; J: TRBJ1-5; CDR3: CASSLVPGQGVFSNQPQHF; DNA: TGTGCCAGCAGCTTAGTGCCGGGACAGGGGGTGTTTAGCAATCAGCCCCAGCATTTT
V: TRBV29-1; size: -; D: -; J: TRBJ1-1; CDR3: CSAVRGGGTEAFF; DNA: TGCAGCGCCGTCAGGGGAGGGGGCACTGAAGCTTTCTTT
V: TRBV24-1; size: -; D: TRBD1; J: TRBJ2-2; CDR3: CATSGRPGTGNTGELFF; DNA: TGTGCCACCAGTGGTCGCCCCGGGACAGGTAACACCGGGGAGCTGTTTTTT